The source of this T cell receptor beta chain is a study of Ad26.COV2.S vaccination and SARS-CoV-2 variants. Background on the study: Ad26.COV2.S given intramuscularly, once or twice 56 days apart. Findings and limits, study-wide: Placebo and vaccine recipients had non-spike TCR breadth that was similar. Substantial post-vaccination breadth of spike-specific CD8+ and CD4+ T cell responses was reported. Vaccine recipients posted higher spike-specific TCR breadth than their placebo counterparts.

The length of the CDR3 is 9 residues. Some clones are missing from TCRdb's copy, which holds only in-frame ones; the method was immunoSEQ multiplex PCR. The sample lists hundreds of thousands of clones; less than 90% were seen once. This sample's treatment: roughly 19 received Ad26.COV2.S at low or high dose, single or two shots; 5 received placebo; per-sample allocation not given. Following the first vaccine or placebo injection, samples were taken on day 63. Notes on this clone: The antigen is undetermined.

The clonotype was recovered from a person between 18 and 59 years old who received the Ad26.COV2.S COVID-19 vaccine or a placebo. V gene TRBV21-1 combines with J gene TRBJ2-7; TRBD1 is the table's D call and was not checked against the DNA. TRBV21-1 counts as a pseudogene. This specimen consisted of peripheral blood, obtained in a trial of Ad26.COV2.S vaccine versus placebo. The CDR3 DNA reads as TGTGCCAGCAGCACAAAGCAGTACTTC. Residues: CASSTKQYF.